This TCR beta chain was retrieved from a study of shared clonotypes between healthy human individuals. Study context: The plates for each donor numbered three CD4 naive, three CD4 memory, two CD8 naive and one CD8 memory. Study observations and caveats: Among non-shared clonotypes, generation probabilities were lower than among those shared by all four donors. At large depth, rarefaction still showed sorted-subset sequencing to be incomplete. Larger richness was generally estimated for naive than memory subsets.

Data came from immunoSEQ multiplex PCR; TCRdb stores just in-frame clones and leaves some out. The sample contains hundreds of thousands of clones, roughly 95% of which appear only once. To note about this clone: The antigen is unknown.

Between the trimmed V and J ends, which lost 5 bases and 10 bases, there was a span of 15 bases. Germline CDR1 is MNHEY and CDR2 is SMNVEV (reference sequence). The CDR3 has 13 amino acids. The naive CD8 population came from CD45RO-negative cells selected for CCR7, without terminally differentiated effector memory CD45RA+ cells. The chain recombines TRBV27 with TRBJ2-1; D possibly corresponds to TRBD2 (6 bases). The sequence was obtained from a woman younger than 45 in good health. Material: naive CD8+ T cells sorted from blood. CDR3 nucleotide sequence: TGTGCCAGCAGTCCCTTTTGGGACTGGGAGCAGTTCTTC. This encodes CASSPFWDWEQFF.